This is a list of T cell receptor beta chains from one sample in a study of cytomegalovirus exposure and HLA in healthy donors. TCRdb's copy holds only in-frame clones and misses some; the assay was immunoSEQ multiplex PCR. The sample lists about 160,000 clones; about 96% were seen once. Input material: PBMCs. The receptors were sampled from a woman aged 18 to 35 in good health and CMV-seronegative. The CDR3 runs from the conserved cysteine through the conserved F or W. Each record gives: clone size, D gene, J gene, V gene, CDR3 DNA, CDR3 protein. A D gene is named only where the DNA matches it firmly. Rows give clone size only sometimes, using once, few, many, or a class for an expanded clone.

>once|TRBD2|TRBJ2-5|TRBV5-4
TGTGCCAGCAGCAAACTGGGACTAGCGGAAGAGACCCAGTACTTC
CASSKLGLAEETQYF
>NA|TRBD2|TRBJ2-6|TRBV7-2
TGTGCCAGCAGCTTCAGAGCGGGGGAGTCTGGGGCCAACGTCCTGACTTTC
CASSFRAGESGANVLTF
>NA|NA|TRBJ1-2|TRBV7-2
TGTGCCAGCAGCCAGATAGGGGGGGCTGGACGAGGCTACACCTTC
CASSQIGGAGRGYTF
>NA|NA|TRBJ2-7|TRBV5-1
TGCGCCAGCAGCCGGGCCCAGGAGGGTTACGAGCAGTACTTC
CASSRAQEGYEQYF
>NA|NA|TRBJ2-7|TRBV11-2
TGTGCCAGCAGCTTTACAGGATATAGTTACGAGCAGTACTTC
CASSFTGYSYEQYF
>NA|NA|TRBJ1-2|TRBV30
TGTGCCTGGAGTCCCCGATCGGTCCGCTATGGCTACACCTTC
CAWSPRSVRYGYTF
>NA|TRBD2|TRBJ2-1|TRBV4-1
TGCGCCAGCAGCCAATCCACTAGCGGGGGACTATACTACAATGAGCAGTTCTTC
CASSQSTSGGLYYNEQFF
>NA|TRBD2|TRBJ2-5|TRBV10-3
TGTGCCATCAGTGTCACTAGCGGGGCCCAAGAGACCCAGTACTTC
CAISVTSGAQETQYF
>NA|NA|TRBJ1-2|TRBV30
TGTGCCTGGAGTCGGGGGGTCTCAATGTTCTATGGCTACACCTTC
CAWSRGVSMFYGYTF
>NA|TRBD1|TRBJ1-2|TRBV6-5
TGTGCCAGCAGTACCGGGACAGGGAACTATGGCTACACCTTC
CASSTGTGNYGYTF
>once|TRBD2|TRBJ2-1|TRBV10-3
TGTGCCATCAGTGAACTAGCGGGGTCTCAGGGTGAGCAGTTCTTC
CAISELAGSQGEQFF
>NA|TRBD1|TRBJ1-3|TRBV5-1
TGCGCCAGCAGCTCCTATGAGGGACAGTTCTCTGGAAACACCATATATTTT
CASSSYEGQFSGNTIYF
>NA|TRBD2|TRBJ2-1|TRBV4-3
TGCGCCAGCAGCCCCGGGACTAGCGGGGGGGTTGAGCAGTTCTTC
CASSPGTSGGVEQFF
>NA|NA|TRBJ2-7|TRBV4-3
TGCGCCAGCAGCCAAGTTATGTTGGCCGAGCAGTACTTC
CASSQVMLAEQYF
>NA|TRBD2|TRBJ2-7|TRBV7-6
TGTGCCAGCAGCTTCGGGGCGGGGGGGCCGGGAGAGCAGTACTTC
CASSFGAGGPGEQYF
>NA|NA|TRBJ2-1|TRBV9
TGTGCCAGCAGCGTAGACACTAACGGTTACAATGAGCAGTTCTTC
CASSVDTNGYNEQFF
>NA|NA|TRBJ2-1|TRBV11-1
TGTGCCAGCAGCCCGACTCGGGTCCATGAGCAGTTCTTC
CASSPTRVHEQFF
>NA|NA|TRBJ1-2|TRBV5-4
TGTGCCAGCAGCCGAAATTCGGGGGGCGTACGGTATGGCTACACCTTC
CASSRNSGGVRYGYTF
>NA|TRBD2|TRBJ2-3|TRBV6-4
TGTGCCAGCAGTGACTCCGGTGTCAGCGGGATACGCACAGATACGCAGTATTTT
CASSDSGVSGIRTDTQYF
>NA|TRBD1|TRBJ1-1|TRBV4-2
TGTGCCAGCAGCCAGGATGGGACAGGTTACACTGAAGCTTTCTTT
CASSQDGTGYTEAFF
>NA|NA|TRBJ2-1|TRBV5-1
TGCGCCAGCAGCTCGGCGGGGTTACCCTCCTACAATGAGCAGTTCTTC
CASSSAGLPSYNEQFF
>NA|NA|TRBJ2-7|TRBV5-1
TGCGCCAGCAAGCAGGGCGAAGTCCACGAGCAGTACTTC
CASKQGEVHEQYF
>NA|NA|TRBJ1-1|TRBV18
TGTGCCAGCTCACCCCCAGGGGTAACTGAAGCTTTCTTT
CASSPPGVTEAFF
>NA|TRBD1|TRBJ1-4|TRBV4-3
TGCGCCAGCAGCCACTCCCCGGGACAGGGAGAACGAAAACTGTTTTTT
CASSHSPGQGERKLFF
>NA|NA|TRBJ2-3|TRBV5-4
TGTGCCAGCAGCTTGGATAGTCCAGATACGCAGTATTTT
CASSLDSPDTQYF
>NA|NA|TRBJ2-5|TRBV5-6
TGTGCCAGCAGCCTATTCCGGCAAGAGACCCAGTACTTC
CASSLFRQETQYF
>NA|NA|TRBJ2-1|TRBV21-1
TGTGCCAGCAGCAAAAGCCGGACTAGCCGAGGCTCCTACAATGAGCAGTTCTTC
CASSKSRTSRGSYNEQFF
>NA|NA|TRBJ1-1|TRBV9
TGTGCCAGCAGTCCATCGACAGCGAACACTGAAGCTTTCTTT
CASSPSTANTEAFF
>NA|TRBD2|TRBJ2-5|TRBV4-3
TGCGCCAGCAGCCAAGATCCTCCGGGACTAGCCCAAGAGACCCAGTACTTC
CASSQDPPGLAQETQYF
>NA|NA|TRBJ2-3|TRBV7-3
TGTGCCAGCAGCTTAAAGGGGCCAGGGGAGGGAACAGATACGCAGTATTTT
CASSLKGPGEGTDTQYF
>NA|TRBD2|TRBJ2-1|TRBV6-1
TGTGCCAGCAGTGCGGTTAGCGGGGGCCTAAGCTCCTACAATGAGCAGTTCTTC
CASSAVSGGLSSYNEQFF
>NA|TRBD1|TRBJ2-2|TRBV23-1
TGCGCCAGCAGTCACCCTCTCTCGGGACAGGGGGCGCCCACCGGGGAGCTGTTTTTT
CASSHPLSGQGAPTGELFF
>NA|TRBD1|TRBJ2-2|TRBV2
TGTGCCGGGGGACAGGGGGCGACTCGGAACACCGGGGAGCTGTTTTTT
CAGGQGATRNTGELFF
>NA|TRBD2|TRBJ2-2|TRBV7-3
TGTGCCAGCAGCTTAACGGGGGGGGACGCCGGGGAGCTGTTTTTT
CASSLTGGDAGELFF
>NA|NA|TRBJ1-4|TRBV9
TGTGCCAGCAGCCCAACATCGGGGGGGGGAAATGAAAAACTGTTTTTT
CASSPTSGGGNEKLFF
>NA|TRBD1|TRBJ1-2|TRBV19
TGTGCCAGTAGTATCACAGGGGGAGGCTATGGCTACACCTTC
CASSITGGGYGYTF
>NA|NA|TRBJ1-4|TRBV6-5
TGTGCCAGCAGTTACTCAACCGGGACTAATGAAAAACTGTTTTTT
CASSYSTGTNEKLFF
>NA|TRBD1|TRBJ1-3|TRBV4-3
TGCGCCAGCAGCCAAAGGGACAGCTCTGGAAACACCATATATTTT
CASSQRDSSGNTIYF
>NA|NA|TRBJ2-7|TRBV5-1
TGCGCCAGCAGCTTGAGCGCTGGCTACGAGCAGTACTTC
CASSLSAGYEQYF